This T cell receptor beta chain was documented in a study of chemoradiotherapy in HPV16-positive cancers. In the study overall: Functional T-cell assays on a couple of HPV16-positive patients' cells defined candidate HPV-specific clones and common TCR motifs.

Repertoires were sampled repeatedly during chemoradiotherapy. TCRdb keeps only in-frame clones here, not all; method: immunoSEQ multiplex PCR. The repertoire holds about 20,000 clones, with roughly 92% as singletons. This clone was seen just once. This CDR3 is built from 13 residues. With 4 bases removed from V and 4 bases from J, the gap between germline ends came to 11 bases. The chain uses TRBV23-1 and TRBJ2-7, with D uncertain. TRBV23-1 is an ORF, and what it does is uncertain. The TCR sequence derives from a human donor with HPV-associated anogenital cancer. The sample was blood, taken from a patient who underwent chemoradiotherapy. CDR3 coding DNA: TGCGCCAGCAGTCTACAGATTTTGTACGAGCAGTACTTC. Its translation: CASSLQILYEQYF.